These 4 T cell receptor beta chains came from one sample sequenced in a study of T cell repertoires in cytomegalovirus infection. These TCRs are of unknown antigen specificity. TCRdb called the reads again in MiXCR, with one record for every CDR3 protein. The sample gives around 430,000 distinct CDR3 sequences, about 42% of which show up once; 43% is in the top ten. This specimen was cultured PBMCs, taken from culture after CMV antigen stimulation. The receptors were sampled from a human donor in good health (CMV status not recorded). Some clones in this sample may be carry-over from other donors' samples.

CDR3 residues: CASSGTAYGYTF. DNA of the CDR3: TGTGCCAGTAGTGGGACGGCCTATGGCTACACCTTC. The chain carries TRBV19 and TRBJ1-2; weak D call: TRBD1 (5 bases). Germline V gene sequence: CDR1 LNHDA, CDR2 SQIVND (reference sequence). Trimming took off 5 bases at V and 4 bases at J, with 8 bases between the two ends. There are 12 residues in the CDR3. The full variable domain, rest sourced from reference TRBV19 and TRBJ1-2, is DGGITQSPKYLFRKEGQNVTLSCEQNLNHDAMYWYRQDPGQGLRLIYYSQIVNDFQKGDIAEGYSVSREKKESFPLTVTSAQKNPTAFYLCASSGTAYGYTFGSGTRLTVV.

This clonotype has only a few counts. The genes are TRBV6-2 or TRBV6-3 and TRBJ2-3; 7 bases fit TRBD2. Trimming cost V 2 bases and J 5 bases; bases outside gene matches: 7. This CDR3 contains 15 residues. From germline, CDR1 is MNHEY and CDR2 SVGEGT. The CDR3 DNA reads as TGTGCCAGCAGTTACGGGGACTACCCCTTAGATACGCAGTATTTT. Translating it yields CASSYGDYPLDTQYF.

V and J are TRBV7-2 and TRBJ1-1; D remains ambiguous. The length of the CDR3 is 17 residues. Germline V gene lookup returns CDR1 SGHTA and CDR2 FQGNSA. V was clipped by 4 bases and J by 0 bases, with 18 bases between them. This CDR3 is CASSSTKLTKMNTEAFF. In DNA, the CDR3 is TGTGCCAGCAGCTCTACCAAACTCACAAAGATGAACACTGAAGCTTTCTTT.

In this sample, this clonotype turned up a few times. V gene TRBV6-1 combines with J gene TRBJ1-5; D remains unclear. Germline lookup yields CDR1 MNHNS and CDR2 SASEGT. There are 18 residues in the CDR3. V shed 3 bases and J shed 0 bases, with 18 bases lying between them. Written as DNA, the CDR3 is TGTGCCAGCAGTGACGACCCAGCGGCAGGATATAGCAATCAGCCCCAGCATTTT. As protein: CASSDDPAAGYSNQPQHF.